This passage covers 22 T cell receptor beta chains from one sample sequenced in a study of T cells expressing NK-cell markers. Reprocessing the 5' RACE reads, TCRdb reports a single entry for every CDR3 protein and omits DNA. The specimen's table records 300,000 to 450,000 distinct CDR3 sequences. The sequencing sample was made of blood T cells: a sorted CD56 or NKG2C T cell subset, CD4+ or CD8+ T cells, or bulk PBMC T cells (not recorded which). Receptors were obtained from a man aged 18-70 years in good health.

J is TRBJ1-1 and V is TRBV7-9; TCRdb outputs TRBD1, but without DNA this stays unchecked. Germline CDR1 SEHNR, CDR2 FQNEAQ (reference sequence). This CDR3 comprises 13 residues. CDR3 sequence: CASRYQGNTEAFF.

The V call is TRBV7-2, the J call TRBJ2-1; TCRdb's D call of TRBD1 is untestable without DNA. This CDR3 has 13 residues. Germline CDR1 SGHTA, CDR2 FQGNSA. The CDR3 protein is CASSLGGGVEQFF.

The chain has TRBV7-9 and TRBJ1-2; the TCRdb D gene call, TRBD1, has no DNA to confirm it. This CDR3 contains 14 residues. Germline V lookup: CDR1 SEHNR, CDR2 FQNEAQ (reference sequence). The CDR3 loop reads CASSLDAGGYGYTF. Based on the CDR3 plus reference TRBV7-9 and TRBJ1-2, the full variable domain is DTGVSQNPRHKITKRGQNVTFRCDPISEHNRLYWYRQTLGQGPEFLTYFQNEAQLEKSRLLSDRFSAERPKGSFSTLEIQRTEQGDSAMYLCASSLDAGGYGYTFGSGTRLTVV.

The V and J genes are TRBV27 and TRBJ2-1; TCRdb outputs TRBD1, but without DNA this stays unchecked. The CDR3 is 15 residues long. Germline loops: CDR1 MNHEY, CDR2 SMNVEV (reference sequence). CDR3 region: CASSLWGAPYNEQFF.

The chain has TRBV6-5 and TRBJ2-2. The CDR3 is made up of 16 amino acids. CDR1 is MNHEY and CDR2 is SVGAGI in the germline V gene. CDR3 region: CASSYKPRPATGELFF.

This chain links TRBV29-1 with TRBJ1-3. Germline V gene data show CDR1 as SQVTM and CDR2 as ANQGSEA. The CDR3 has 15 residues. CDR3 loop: CSVGDRAGSGNTIYF.

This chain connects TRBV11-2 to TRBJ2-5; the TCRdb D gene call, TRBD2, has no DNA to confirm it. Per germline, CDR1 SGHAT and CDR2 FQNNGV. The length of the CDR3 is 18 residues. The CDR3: CASSLVVLVAGMEETQYF.

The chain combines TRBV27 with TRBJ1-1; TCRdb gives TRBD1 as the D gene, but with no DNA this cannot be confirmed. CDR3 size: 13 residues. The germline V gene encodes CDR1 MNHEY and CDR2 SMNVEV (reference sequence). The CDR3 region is CASSRGQQTEAFF.

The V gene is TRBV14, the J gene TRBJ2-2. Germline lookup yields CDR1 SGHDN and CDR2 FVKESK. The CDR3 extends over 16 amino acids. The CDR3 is CASSRFSGFGTGELFF.

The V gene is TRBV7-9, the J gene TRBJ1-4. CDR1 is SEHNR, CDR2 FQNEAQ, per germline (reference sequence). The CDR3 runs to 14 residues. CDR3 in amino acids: CASVSAGPSEKLFF.

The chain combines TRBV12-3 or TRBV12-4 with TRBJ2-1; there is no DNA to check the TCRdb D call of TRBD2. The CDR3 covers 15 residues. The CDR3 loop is CASSPAGGTTSGQFF.

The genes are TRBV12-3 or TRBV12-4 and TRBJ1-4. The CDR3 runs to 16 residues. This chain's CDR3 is CASSFQSGGGNEKLFF.

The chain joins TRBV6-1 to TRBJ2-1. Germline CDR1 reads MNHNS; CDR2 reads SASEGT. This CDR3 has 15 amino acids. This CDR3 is CASRSLGSKDYEQFF.

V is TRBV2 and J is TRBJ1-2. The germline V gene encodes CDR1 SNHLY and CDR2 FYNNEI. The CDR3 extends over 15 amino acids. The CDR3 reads CASRGNSNARYGYTF.

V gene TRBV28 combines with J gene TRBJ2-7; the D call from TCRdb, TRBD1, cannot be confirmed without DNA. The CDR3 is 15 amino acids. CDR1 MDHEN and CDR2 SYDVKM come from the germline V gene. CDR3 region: CASSSPGRTIYEQYF. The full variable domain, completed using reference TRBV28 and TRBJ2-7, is DVKVTQSSRYLVKRTGEKVFLECVQDMDHENMFWYRQDPGLGLRLIYFSYDVKMKEKGDIPEGYSVSREKKERFSLILESASTNQTSMYLCASSSPGRTIYEQYFGPGTRLTVT.

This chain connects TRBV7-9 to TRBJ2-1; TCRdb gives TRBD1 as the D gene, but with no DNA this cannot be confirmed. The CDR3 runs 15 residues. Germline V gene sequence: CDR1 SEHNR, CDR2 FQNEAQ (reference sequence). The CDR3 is CASSYGGTGGREQFF.

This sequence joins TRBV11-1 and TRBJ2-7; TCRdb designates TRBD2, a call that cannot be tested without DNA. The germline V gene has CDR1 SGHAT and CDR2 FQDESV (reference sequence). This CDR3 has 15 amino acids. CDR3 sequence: CASSEQQGQAEEQYF.

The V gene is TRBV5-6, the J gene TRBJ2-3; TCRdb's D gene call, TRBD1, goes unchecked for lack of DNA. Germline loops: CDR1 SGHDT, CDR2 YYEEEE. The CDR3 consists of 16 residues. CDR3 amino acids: CASSLVGGSWTDTQYF.

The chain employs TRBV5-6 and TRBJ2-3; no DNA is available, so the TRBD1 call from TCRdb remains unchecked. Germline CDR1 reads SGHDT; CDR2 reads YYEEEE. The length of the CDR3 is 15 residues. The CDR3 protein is CASSGGWDSTDTQYF.

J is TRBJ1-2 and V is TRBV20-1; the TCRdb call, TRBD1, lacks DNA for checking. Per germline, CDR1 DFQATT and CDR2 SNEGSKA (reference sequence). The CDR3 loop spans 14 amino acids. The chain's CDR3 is CSARALTGFSGYTF.

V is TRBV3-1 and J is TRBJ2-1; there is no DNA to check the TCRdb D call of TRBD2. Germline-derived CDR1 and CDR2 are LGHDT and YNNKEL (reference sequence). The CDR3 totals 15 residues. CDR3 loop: CASSPSGGAFREQFF.

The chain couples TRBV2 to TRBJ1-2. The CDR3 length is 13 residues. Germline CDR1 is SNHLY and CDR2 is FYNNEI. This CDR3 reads CASAGLADYGYTF.